A selection of T cell receptor beta chains follows, all from one sample in a study of blood T cell repertoires in COVID-19. Using immunoSEQ multiplex PCR, the repertoire was profiled, and TCRdb retains in-frame clones only, with some absent. The table shows about 160,000 clones, with roughly 87% occurring only once. The sample taken for sequencing was peripheral blood. The receptors stem from a woman aged 60-75 years who had recovered from COVID-19. Each CDR3 is given with its conserved first and last residue. Each record gives: V gene, clone size, J gene, D gene, CDR3 DNA, CDR3 protein. The D gene is left open where the match is weak. Size is omitted from some rows. Given values are once, few, many or a class for expanded clones.

TRBV6-1,NA,TRBJ1-5,TRBD1,TGTGCCAGCAGTGGCCCCGGACAGGGGGCGTATCAGCCCCAGCATTTT,CASSGPGQGAYQPQHF
TRBV5-6,NA,TRBJ2-5,NA,TGTGCCAGCAGCTTGGGAGGCAATCAAGAGACCCAGTACTTC,CASSLGGNQETQYF
TRBV28,NA,TRBJ1-5,NA,TGTGCCAGCAGTTTTGGTAGTTCGAGCAATCAGCCCCAGCATTTT,CASSFGSSSNQPQHF
TRBV6-5,NA,TRBJ2-7,NA,TGTGCCAGCAGTCAAAGCGGAAACTACGAGCAGTACTTC,CASSQSGNYEQYF
TRBV2,NA,TRBJ1-2,NA,TGTGCCAGCAGTGATCAGGTTTATGGCTACACCTTC,CASSDQVYGYTF
TRBV29-1,NA,TRBJ2-1,TRBD1,TGCAGCGTGGACAGGGTAAACAATGAGCAGTTCTTC,CSVDRVNNEQFF
TRBV3-1/TRBV3-2,NA,TRBJ2-6,NA,TGTGCCAGCAGCCAAGGCGCCCTAGCGACTGGGGCCAACGTCCTGACTTTC,CASSQGALATGANVLTF
TRBV4-1,NA,TRBJ2-3,TRBD2,TGCGCCAGCAGCCCTAGCGGGGGGGCCACCGTAGATACGCAGTATTTT,CASSPSGGATVDTQYF
TRBV5-1,NA,TRBJ1-1,NA,TGCGCCAGCAGCCCAACGTGGGGGGTTCCGGGGAACACTGAAGCTTTCTTT,CASSPTWGVPGNTEAFF
TRBV18,NA,TRBJ1-3,NA,TGTGCCAGCTCACAAACCAGCTCTGGAAACACCATATATTTT,CASSQTSSGNTIYF
TRBV10-3,once,TRBJ1-2,NA,TGTGCCATCAGTGAGTCGTTAATCTGGGTCCGAGACAGCAATACTAACTATGGCTACACCTTC,CAISESLIWVRDSNTNYGYTF
TRBV27,NA,TRBJ2-1,NA,TGTGCCAGCGGCTCACCGTGGTCTTTTTACAATGAGCAGTTCTTC,CASGSPWSFYNEQFF
TRBV11-2,few,TRBJ2-2,TRBD2,TGTGCCAGCAGCTTCCTAGCGGCTAACACCGGGGAGCTGTTTTTT,CASSFLAANTGELFF
TRBV28,NA,TRBJ1-1,TRBD1,TGTGCCAGCAGTTCGGGACAGGGAACTGAAGCTTTCTTT,CASSSGQGTEAFF
TRBV3-1/TRBV3-2,NA,TRBJ2-1,NA,TGTGCCAGCACTTCGCGGGACAGCTCCTACAATGAGCAGTTCTTC,CASTSRDSSYNEQFF
TRBV6-5,NA,TRBJ1-2,TRBD1,TGTGCCAGCACCCCGGACAGGGCTAACTATGGCTACACCTTC,CASTPDRANYGYTF
TRBV7-8,NA,TRBJ1-6,TRBD1,TGTGCCAGCAGCTCCCGGGACAGATTTTCACCCCTCCACTTT,CASSSRDRFSPLHF
TRBV7-9,NA,TRBJ2-1,TRBD1,TGTGCCAGCAGCTTATTTGGGACAGGGGCGGAGGAGCAGTTCTTC,CASSLFGTGAEEQFF
TRBV27,NA,TRBJ1-5,TRBD1,TGTGCCAGCAGTTTGACAGGGGGTAGCAATCAGCCCCAGCATTTT,CASSLTGGSNQPQHF
TRBV7-3,NA,TRBJ2-2,NA,TGTGCCAGCAGCGTCACAGGGTCGTCCACCGGGGAGCTGTTTTTT,CASSVTGSSTGELFF
TRBV19,NA,TRBJ2-5,NA,TGTGCCAGTAGTATGCGGCAGGGAGAGACCCAGTACTTC,CASSMRQGETQYF
TRBV4-1,NA,TRBJ2-5,NA,TGCGCCAGCAGCCAAGAAGGAGCACAAGAGACCCAGTACTTC,CASSQEGAQETQYF
TRBV5-1,NA,TRBJ1-2,NA,TGCGCCAGCAGCTTGGGGGAGGGAGTCTATGGCTACACCTTC,CASSLGEGVYGYTF
TRBV19,NA,TRBJ2-1,TRBD2,TGTGCCAGTACCCTAGCGGGGGGCCTCGGGGACGGGAAAAATGAGCAGTTCTTC,CASTLAGGLGDGKNEQFF
TRBV6-6,NA,TRBJ1-3,NA,TGTGCCAGCAGACCATCCCCAATGGGAGCGGGAAACACCATATATTTT,CASRPSPMGAGNTIYF
TRBV18,NA,TRBJ2-4,TRBD1,TGTGCCAGCTCACCTTGGACAGGGGGAACCACAGATCAGTACTTC,CASSPWTGGTTDQYF
TRBV28,NA,TRBJ2-3,TRBD2,TGTGCCAGCAGTGGGACTTCTACCGGGGGGTACACAGATACGCAGTATTTT,CASSGTSTGGYTDTQYF
TRBV5-1,NA,TRBJ2-2,NA,TGCGCCAGCAGCTTGGCCTTCGACACCGGGGAGCTGTTTTTT,CASSLAFDTGELFF
TRBV29-1,once,TRBJ1-2,NA,TGCAGCGTTGCCCCCCGGTTAACTCGGGGAGCTAACTATGGCTACACCTTC,CSVAPRLTRGANYGYTF
TRBV3-1/TRBV3-2,NA,TRBJ2-4,NA,TGTGCCAGCAGCCAAGATCCTGCGGGGGCGGGCAAAAACATTCAGTACTTC,CASSQDPAGAGKNIQYF
TRBV6-4,few,TRBJ2-7,NA,TGTGCCAGCAGTCGTGACGGCGGGCAGGGGTCTGGCGAGCAGTACTTC,CASSRDGGQGSGEQYF
TRBV28,NA,TRBJ1-1,NA,TGTGCCAGCAGTTCCGCGAACCCCCGCTTGGAAGCTTTCTTT,CASSSANPRLEAFF
TRBV2,NA,TRBJ2-5,NA,TGTGCCAGCACTAGCGCTGAGACCCAGTACTTC,CASTSAETQYF
TRBV7-2,NA,TRBJ1-1,NA,TGTGCCAGCAGCCAGGGGATGAACACTGAAGCTTTCTTT,CASSQGMNTEAFF
TRBV13,NA,TRBJ2-2,NA,TGTGCCAGCAGCCCGCGAGGCATGACCGGGGAGCTGTTTTTT,CASSPRGMTGELFF
TRBV10-3,NA,TRBJ2-5,NA,TGTGCCATCAGTGAGAACCGAGGGGAGACCCAGTACTTC,CAISENRGETQYF
TRBV28,NA,TRBJ2-1,TRBD1,TGTGCCAGCAGTTCTCCGGGACAGGGATGGAATGAGCAGTTCTTC,CASSSPGQGWNEQFF
TRBV7-9,NA,TRBJ2-7,NA,TGTGCCAGCAGCTTAGTGGGCATCTCCTACGAGCAGTACTTC,CASSLVGISYEQYF
TRBV4-3,NA,TRBJ2-4,TRBD1,TGCGCCAGCAGCCAAGATAGGACAGGGTCGGACATTCAGTACTTC,CASSQDRTGSDIQYF
TRBV19,NA,TRBJ2-1,TRBD2,TGTGCCAGTAGGGGACGAGCGGGGGGGTACAATGAGCAGTTCTTC,CASRGRAGGYNEQFF